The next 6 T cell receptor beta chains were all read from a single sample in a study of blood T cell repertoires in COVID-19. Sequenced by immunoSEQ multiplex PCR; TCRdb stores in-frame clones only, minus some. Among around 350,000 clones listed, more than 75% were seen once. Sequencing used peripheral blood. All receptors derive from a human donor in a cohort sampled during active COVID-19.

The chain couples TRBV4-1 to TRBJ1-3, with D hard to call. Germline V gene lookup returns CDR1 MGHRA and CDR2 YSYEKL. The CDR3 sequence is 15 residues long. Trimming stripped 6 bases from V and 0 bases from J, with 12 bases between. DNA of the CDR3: TGCGCCAGCAGTCAACGCGGGCCCTCTGGAAACACCATATATTTT. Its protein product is CASSQRGPSGNTIYF.

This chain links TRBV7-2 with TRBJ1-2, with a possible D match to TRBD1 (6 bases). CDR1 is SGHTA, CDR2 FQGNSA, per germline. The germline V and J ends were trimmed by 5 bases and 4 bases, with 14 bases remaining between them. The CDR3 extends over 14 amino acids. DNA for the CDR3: TGTGCCAGCAGCCCGGACAGTTTGGCCTATGGCTACACCTTC. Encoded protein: CASSPDSLAYGYTF. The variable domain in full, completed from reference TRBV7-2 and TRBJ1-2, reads GAGVSQSPSNKVTEKGKDVELRCDPISGHTALYWYRQSLGQGLEFLIYFQGNSAPDKSGLPSDRFSAERTGGSVSTLTIQRTQQEDSAVYLCASSPDSLAYGYTFGSGTRLTVV.

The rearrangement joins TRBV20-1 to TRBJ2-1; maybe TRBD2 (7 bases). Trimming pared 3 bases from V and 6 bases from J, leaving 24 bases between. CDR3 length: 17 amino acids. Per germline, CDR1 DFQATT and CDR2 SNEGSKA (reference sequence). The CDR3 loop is CSASPRGRGGLRNEQFF. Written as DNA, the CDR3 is TGCAGTGCTAGTCCCAGGGGAAGGGGAGGGTTGCGCAATGAGCAGTTCTTC.

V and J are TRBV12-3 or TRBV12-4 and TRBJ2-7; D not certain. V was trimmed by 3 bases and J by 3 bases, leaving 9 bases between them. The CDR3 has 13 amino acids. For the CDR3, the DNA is TGTGCCAGCAGTTTCCGTTCTAGCTACGAGCAGTACTTC. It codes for CASSFRSSYEQYF.

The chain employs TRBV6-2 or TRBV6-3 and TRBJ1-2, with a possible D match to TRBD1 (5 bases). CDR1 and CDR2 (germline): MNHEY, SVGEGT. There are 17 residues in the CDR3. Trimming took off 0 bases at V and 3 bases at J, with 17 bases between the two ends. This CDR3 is CASSYSTLPTDHYGYTF. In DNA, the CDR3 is TGTGCCAGCAGTTACTCGACTCTCCCGACAGACCACTATGGCTACACCTTC.

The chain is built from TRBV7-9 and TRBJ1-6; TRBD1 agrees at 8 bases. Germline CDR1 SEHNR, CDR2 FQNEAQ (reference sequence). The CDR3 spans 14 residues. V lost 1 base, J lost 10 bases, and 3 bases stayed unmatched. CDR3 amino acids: CASSLGAGGSPLHF. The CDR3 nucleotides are TGTGCCAGCAGCTTAGGCGCAGGGGGCTCACCCCTCCACTTT.